Below are 26 T cell receptor beta chains sequenced from a single sample in a study of T cell responses to AZD1222 COVID-19 vaccine. The protocol was immunoSEQ multiplex PCR, while the TCRdb copy is restricted to in-frame clones and leaves out a portion. The sample yields around 160,000 clones, roughly 94% seen once. The source material was peripheral blood, sampled 28 days after the second AZD1222 dose. The receptors stem from an adult who received the AZD1222 COVID-19 vaccine.

V usage is TRBV29-1 and J usage is TRBJ2-1; TRBD1 agrees at 7 bases. This CDR3 is 16 amino acids long. Germline CDR1 SQVTM, CDR2 ANQGSEA. With V trimmed by 5 bases and J by 2 bases, 12 bases remained unmatched. CDR3 nucleotide sequence: TGCAGCGTTCCGATTCGGGACAGCCTTACCTACAATGAGCAGTTCTTC. This encodes CSVPIRDSLTYNEQFF.

V is TRBV7-2 and J is TRBJ2-5; unclear D gene. The germline CDR1 and CDR2 sequences are SGHTA and FQGNSA. The CDR3 sequence is 13 residues long. The ends were cut back, 2 bases at V and 2 bases at J, with 6 bases in the middle. In DNA, the CDR3 is TGTGCCAGCAGCTTAAACAAACAAGAGACCCAGTACTTC. It yields the protein CASSLNKQETQYF.

V usage is TRBV27 and J usage is TRBJ1-4; no clear D. CDR3 length: 15 amino acids. Trimming took off 4 bases at V and 0 bases at J, with 9 bases between the two ends. Germline V gives CDR1 MNHEY, CDR2 SMNVEV (reference sequence). CDR3 residues: CASSSNGPTNEKLFF. The CDR3 nucleotides read TGTGCCAGCAGTTCAAACGGTCCAACTAATGAAAAACTGTTTTTT. The full variable domain, its missing parts supplied by reference TRBV27 and TRBJ1-4, is EAQVTQNPRYLITVTGKKLTVTCSQNMNHEYMSWYRQDPGLGLRQIYYSMNVEVTDKGDVPEGYKVSRKEKRNFPLILESPSPNQTSLYFCASSSNGPTNEKLFFGSGTQLSVL.

The chain is built from TRBV2 and TRBJ1-2, with D hard to call. V shed 9 bases and J shed 4 bases, with 9 bases lying between them. The length of the CDR3 is 11 residues. The V gene's germline CDR1 is SNHLY and CDR2 FYNNEI. Written as DNA, the CDR3 is TGTGCCAGACAAACGCCCTATGGCTACACCTTC. The encoded protein is CARQTPYGYTF.

The genes are TRBV3-1 (or the pseudogene TRBV3-2) and TRBJ1-1; D unresolved. Germline-derived CDR1 and CDR2 are LGHDT and YNNKEL (reference sequence). Trimming stripped 0 bases from V and 2 bases from J, with 10 bases between. This CDR3 region has 15 residues. The CDR3 DNA is TGTGCCAGCAGCCAAGAATTAGGGATTAACACTGAAGCTTTCTTT. Translated: CASSQELGINTEAFF.

The chain combines TRBV4-1 with TRBJ1-2; a weak D match, TRBD1 (6 bases). This CDR3 is 16 amino acids long. V lost 0 bases and J lost 5, with 16 bases in between. In germline, CDR1 is MGHRA, CDR2 YSYEKL. DNA for the CDR3: TGCGCCAGCAGCCAAGATCGGGGGGCGGTTTGGTATGGCTACACCTTC. It specifies CASSQDRGAVWYGYTF.

The rearrangement uses TRBV2 and TRBJ1-1; D ambiguous. Germline CDR1 SNHLY, CDR2 FYNNEI. Trimming removed 2 bases at V and 1 base at J, with 5 bases between. The CDR3 totals 13 residues. Here the CDR3 reads CASSESPNTEAFF. The CDR3 DNA sequence: TGTGCCAGCAGTGAAAGTCCGAACACTGAAGCTTTCTTT.

This chain uses TRBV7-8 with TRBJ1-2, with D unclear. Germline values: CDR1 SGHVS, CDR2 FQNEAQ. This CDR3 contains 12 residues. V lost 5 bases, J lost 7 bases, and 11 bases lay in between. The CDR3 spells CASSPRAGGYTF. CDR3 nucleotide sequence: TGTGCCAGCAGCCCGCGGGCCGGTGGCTACACCTTC.

This chain connects TRBV12-3 or TRBV12-4 to TRBJ1-5; no clear D. There are 13 residues in the CDR3. Trimming pared 3 bases from V and 4 bases from J, leaving 7 bases between. CDR3 amino acids: CASSLAVNQPQHF. As DNA, the CDR3 is TGTGCCAGCAGTTTGGCAGTAAATCAGCCCCAGCATTTT.

V and J are TRBV5-4 and TRBJ2-3, with 15 bases matching TRBD2. Germline CDR1 SGHNT, CDR2 YYREEE (reference sequence). The CDR3 runs 18 residues. The ends lost 3 bases at V and 0 bases at J; junction bases unmatched: 5. CDR3 in DNA: TGTGCCAGCAGCTCCGGACTAGCGGGGGGGCCTAGCACAGATACGCAGTATTTT. Protein product: CASSSGLAGGPSTDTQYF.

This chain uses TRBV24-1 with TRBJ2-1, with 8 bases matching TRBD2. Germline assignment: CDR1 KGHDR and CDR2 SFDVKD. This CDR3 contains 14 residues. The CDR3 DNA is TGTGACCTCACGGCGGGGGGCCGGTACAATGAGCAGTTCTTC. It encodes CDLTAGGRYNEQFF.

The CDR3 DNA is TGCAGCGTTGAAGTAAGGGGGGAGAACACTGAAGCTTTCTTT. Translated: CSVEVRGENTEAFF. V is TRBV29-1 and J is TRBJ1-1, with D perhaps TRBD1 (6 bases). The CDR3 is 14 residues long. V lost 1 base and J lost 1, with 10 bases in between. Germline values: CDR1 SQVTM, CDR2 ANQGSEA. Together with reference TRBV29-1 and TRBJ1-1, the CDR3 gives the full variable domain: SAVISQKPSRDICQRGTSLTIQCQVDSQVTMMFWYRQQPGQSLTLIATANQGSEATYESGFVIDKFPISRPNLTFSTLTVSNMSPEDSSIYLCSVEVRGENTEAFFGQGTRLTVV.

The chain couples TRBV4-1 to TRBJ1-1; 9 bases match TRBD1. This CDR3 contains 15 residues. CDR1 and CDR2 from the germline V gene are MGHRA and YSYEKL. Trimming took 3 bases from V and 10 from J; bases not matched to a gene: 12. The CDR3 spells CASSQVQGARSGAFF. Written as DNA, the CDR3 is TGCGCCAGCAGCCAGGTACAGGGGGCGCGTTCGGGAGCTTTCTTT.

Here the CDR3 reads CASRPTGGEQYF. CDR3 nucleotides: TGTGCCAGCAGGCCAACAGGGGGCGAGCAGTACTTC. The V call is TRBV12-3 or TRBV12-4, the J call TRBJ2-7, with 8 bases matching TRBD1. V dropped 6 bases and J dropped 6; count of bases not matched to a gene: 4. The CDR3 is 12 residues long.

The DNA of the CDR3 is TGTGCGTGGGAGGGAACTAGGAAAGAGACCCAGTACTTC. Translated: CAWEGTRKETQYF. V usage is TRBV30 and J usage is TRBJ2-5; TRBD2 aligns across 7 bases. CDR3 length: 13 amino acids. CDR1 is GTSNPN and CDR2 is SVGIG in the germline V gene (reference sequence).

V gene TRBV5-1 combines with J gene TRBJ2-3; 8 nucleotides agree with TRBD2. CDR3 size: 16 residues. Germline CDR1 SGHRS, CDR2 YFSETQ. Germline trimming cut 2 bases from V and 5 bases from J; bases unmatched to any gene: 10. CDR3 bases: TGCGCCAGCAGCTTCTTAAGCGGGGGTTATCTAGATACGCAGTATTTT. Translating gives CASSFLSGGYLDTQYF.

There are a few counts of this clone. The genes are TRBV5-1 and TRBJ1-2; D is uncertain. Germline lookup yields CDR1 SGHRS and CDR2 YFSETQ. Trimming left V 0 bases short and J 4 bases short, with 13 bases between. This CDR3 is 15 amino acids long. The CDR3 nucleotides are TGCGCCAGCAGCTTGGGGCCGGCGTCCTTCTATGGCTACACCTTC. Encoded protein: CASSLGPASFYGYTF.

The V gene is TRBV6-5, the J gene TRBJ1-6; 9 bases are shared with TRBD1. Germline V gene lookup returns CDR1 MNHEY and CDR2 SVGAGI. Losses at the gene ends were 5 bases for V and 8 bases for J; bases not matched to a gene: 7. This CDR3 has 15 amino acids. CDR3 in DNA: TGTGCCAGCAGTCTGGGACAGGGAGCGGATTCACCCCTCCACTTT. Encoded protein: CASSLGQGADSPLHF.

As concerns this clone: The same CDR3 is also encoded by other DNA sequences in this sample. The chain couples TRBV18 to TRBJ1-1; D is perhaps TRBD1 (6 bases). Trimming took off 6 bases at V and 2 bases at J, with 7 bases between the two ends. CDR1 is KGHSH and CDR2 is LQKENI in the germline V gene. The CDR3 has 12 residues. DNA of the CDR3: TGTGCCAGCTCCAGGGGCAACACTGAAGCTTTCTTT. The encoded protein is CASSRGNTEAFF.

The V call is TRBV2, the J call TRBJ2-3; tentative D call: TRBD1 (5 bases). CDR3 length: 11 amino acids. V lost 7 bases and J lost 6, with 8 bases in between. The germline V gene has CDR1 SNHLY and CDR2 FYNNEI. The CDR3 is CASTGFDTQYF. CDR3 sequence (DNA): TGTGCCAGCACAGGGTTCGATACGCAGTATTTT.

V is TRBV7-9 and J is TRBJ2-2; the match to TRBD2 covers 7 bases. Trimming removed 6 bases from V and 5 bases from J; junction bases left unmatched: 12. The CDR3 totals 16 residues. CDR1 is SEHNR and CDR2 is FQNEAQ in the germline V gene (reference sequence). CDR3 in amino acids: CASRPWGGSTTGELFF. DNA of the CDR3: TGTGCCAGCAGGCCGTGGGGCGGGAGCACTACCGGGGAGCTGTTTTTT.

Only one count was recorded for this clone. The chain uses TRBV11-2 and TRBJ2-2; D is unclear. V dropped 2 bases and J dropped 8 bases, with 6 bases sitting between them. CDR3 length equals 12 residues. Germline-derived CDR1 and CDR2 are SGHAT and FQNNGV. CDR3 sequence reads: CASSLKRGELFF. CDR3 coding DNA: TGTGCCAGCAGCTTAAAACGGGGGGAGCTGTTTTTT.

This CDR3 is CASSWGAPGDQPQHF. CDR3 coding DNA: TGTGCCAGCAGTTGGGGGGCCCCCGGGGATCAGCCCCAGCATTTT. V usage is TRBV27 and J usage is TRBJ1-5; possible D gene TRBD1, 6 bases. From germline, CDR1 is MNHEY and CDR2 SMNVEV (reference sequence). V was clipped by 4 bases and J by 5 bases, with 15 bases between them. There are 15 residues in the CDR3.

This chain's CDR3 is CASSGQVGTEAFF. The CDR3 nucleotides read TGTGCCAGCAGTGGACAGGTGGGCACTGAAGCTTTCTTT. The chain is built from TRBV6-6 and TRBJ1-1; TRBD1 agrees at 7 bases. CDR3 size: 13 residues. J gave up 4 bases and V 5 bases, and 4 bases lay outside the gene matches. Germline CDR1 MNHNY, CDR2 SVGAGI (reference sequence).

This chain joins TRBV30 and TRBJ1-1, with TRBD1 as a possible D gene (5 bases). The CDR3 totals 13 residues. Trimming removed 2 bases from V and 10 bases from J, with 17 bases in between. Per germline, CDR1 GTSNPN and CDR2 SVGIG (reference sequence). The CDR3 sequence is CAWSPWGPRVAFF. CDR3 in DNA: TGTGCCTGGAGTCCTTGGGGCCCCCGAGTAGCTTTCTTT.

The V and J genes are TRBV27 and TRBJ2-5; D remains unclear. V was clipped by 2 bases and J by 5 bases, with 15 bases between them. The CDR3 contains 15 residues. CDR1 and CDR2 (germline): MNHEY, SMNVEV (reference sequence). The DNA of the CDR3 is TGTGCCAGCAGTTTAACCTTTACTCTGGGGGAGACCCAGTACTTC. Protein: CASSLTFTLGETQYF.